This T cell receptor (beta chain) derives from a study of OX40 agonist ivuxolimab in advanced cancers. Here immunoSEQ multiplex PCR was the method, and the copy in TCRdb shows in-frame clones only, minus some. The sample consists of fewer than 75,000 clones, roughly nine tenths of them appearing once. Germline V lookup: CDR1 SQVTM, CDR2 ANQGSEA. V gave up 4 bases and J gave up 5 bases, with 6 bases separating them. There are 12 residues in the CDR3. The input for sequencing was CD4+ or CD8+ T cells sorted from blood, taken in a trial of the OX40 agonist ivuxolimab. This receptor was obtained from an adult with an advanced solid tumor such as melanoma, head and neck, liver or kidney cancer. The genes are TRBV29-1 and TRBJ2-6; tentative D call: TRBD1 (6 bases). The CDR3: CSVGDRANVLTF. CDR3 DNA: TGCAGCGTTGGGGACAGGGCCAACGTCCTGACTTTC.